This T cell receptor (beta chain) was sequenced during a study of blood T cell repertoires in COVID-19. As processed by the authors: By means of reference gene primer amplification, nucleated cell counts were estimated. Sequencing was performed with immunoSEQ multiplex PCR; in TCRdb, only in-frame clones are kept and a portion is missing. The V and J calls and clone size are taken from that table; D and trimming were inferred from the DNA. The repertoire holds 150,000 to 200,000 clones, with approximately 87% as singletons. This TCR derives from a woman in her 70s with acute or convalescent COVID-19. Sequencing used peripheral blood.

For the CDR3, the DNA is TGTGCCAGCAGTTTTTTCGAGAACCAGCCCCAGCATTTT. Its translation: CASSFFENQPQHF. The gene calls are TRBV12-3 or TRBV12-4 and TRBJ1-5, with unresolved D. V dropped 3 bases and J dropped 7 bases, with 10 bases sitting between them. This CDR3 contains 13 residues.